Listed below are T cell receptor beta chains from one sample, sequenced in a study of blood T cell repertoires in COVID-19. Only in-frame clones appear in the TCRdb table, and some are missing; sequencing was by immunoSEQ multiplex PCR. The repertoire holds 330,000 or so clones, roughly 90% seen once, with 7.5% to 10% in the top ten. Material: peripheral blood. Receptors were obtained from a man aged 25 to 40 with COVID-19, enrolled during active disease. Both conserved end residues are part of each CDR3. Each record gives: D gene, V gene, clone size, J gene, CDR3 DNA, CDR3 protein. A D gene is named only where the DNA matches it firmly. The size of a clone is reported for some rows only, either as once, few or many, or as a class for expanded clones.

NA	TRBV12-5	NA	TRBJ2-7	TGTGCTAGTGGTGGGACACCTGGGAGCTACGAGCAGTACTTC	CASGGTPGSYEQYF
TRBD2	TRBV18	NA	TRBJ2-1	TGTGCCAGCTCATCGAGCGGGAGTCACAATGAGCAGTTCTTC	CASSSSGSHNEQFF
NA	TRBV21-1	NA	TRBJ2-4	TGTGCCAGCAGCACCCGGACAGTGTCCGAAAACATTCAGTACTTC	CASSTRTVSENIQYF
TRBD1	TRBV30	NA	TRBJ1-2	TGTGCCTGGATTGGACAGGGGCCTTCTGTAAGGGGCTACACCTTC	CAWIGQGPSVRGYTF
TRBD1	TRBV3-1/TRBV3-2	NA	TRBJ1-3	TGTGCCAGCGGACAGGACTCTGGAAACACCATATATTTT	CASGQDSGNTIYF
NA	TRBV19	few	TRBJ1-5	TGTGCCAGTAGTATATTTCGTGAGAGCAATCAGCCCCAGCATTTT	CASSIFRESNQPQHF
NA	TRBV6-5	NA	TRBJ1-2	TGTGCCAGCAGTTACTCAGGGGCCCGAGCTAACTATGGCTACACCTTC	CASSYSGARANYGYTF
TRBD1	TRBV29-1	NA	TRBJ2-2	TGCAGCGTTGAAGAGGGACAGGGGACGAACACCGGGGAGCTGTTTTTT	CSVEEGQGTNTGELFF
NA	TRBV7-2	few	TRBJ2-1	TGTGCCAGCAGCTCCTCTGGGGCGCGGGAGCAGTTCTTC	CASSSSGAREQFF
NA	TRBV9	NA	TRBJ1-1	TGTGCCAGCAGCGTCGAGATGAACACTGAAGCTTTCTTT	CASSVEMNTEAFF
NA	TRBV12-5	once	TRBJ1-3	TGTGCTAGTGGTTTGGTCGTTTCCGGGAGTTCTGGAAACACCATATATTTT	CASGLVVSGSSGNTIYF
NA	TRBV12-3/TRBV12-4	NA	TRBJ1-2	TGTGCCAGCAGTCCCGGGTCGCACTGGGGCTACACCTTC	CASSPGSHWGYTF
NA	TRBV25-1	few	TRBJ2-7	TGTGCCAGCAGTGAATCCCATCAGGGGACGTTTACCTACGAGCAGTACTTC	CASSESHQGTFTYEQYF
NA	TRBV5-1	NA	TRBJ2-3	TGCGCCAGCAGCTCTAGCGCTAGCACAGATACGCAGTATTTT	CASSSSASTDTQYF
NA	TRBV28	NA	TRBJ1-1	TGTGCCAGCAAAAGCGGGAAGAACACTGAAGCTTTCTTT	CASKSGKNTEAFF
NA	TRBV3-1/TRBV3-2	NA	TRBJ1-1	TGTGCCAGCAGCCAACACAACGTGAACACTGAAGCTTTCTTT	CASSQHNVNTEAFF
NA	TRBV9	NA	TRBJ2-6	TGTGCCAGCAGCGTAACAACTGGGGCCAACGTCCTGACTTTC	CASSVTTGANVLTF
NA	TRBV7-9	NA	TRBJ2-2	TGTGCCAGCACCACTTTCAGGGACACCGGGGAGCTGTTTTTT	CASTTFRDTGELFF
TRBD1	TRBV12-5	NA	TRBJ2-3	TGTGCTAGTGGTTTGGGGGGGGACAGGGGAGATACGCAGTATTTT	CASGLGGDRGDTQYF
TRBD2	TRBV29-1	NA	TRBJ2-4	TGCAGCGTTGGGGGGGGGTCTCTACCAAAAAACATTCAGTACTTC	CSVGGGSLPKNIQYF
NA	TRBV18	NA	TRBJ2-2	TGTGCCAGCTCAGCCTCTCTAGCGTTCGCGAACACCGGGGAGCTGTTTTTT	CASSASLAFANTGELFF
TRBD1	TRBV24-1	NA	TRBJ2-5	TGTGCCACCAGTGATCAGGGACAGGGCCAAGAGACCCAGTACTTC	CATSDQGQGQETQYF
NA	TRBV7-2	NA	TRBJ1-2	TGTGCCAGCAGCTTGCGGTTGAGTGGCTACACCTTC	CASSLRLSGYTF
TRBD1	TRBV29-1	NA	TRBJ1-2	TGCAGCGTCGACCCTTACCGGACAGGCTATGGCTACACCTTC	CSVDPYRTGYGYTF
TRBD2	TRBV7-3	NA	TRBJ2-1	TGTGCCAGCAGCTTACGGGGAGGGTCGGTTAGTAACTCCAATGAGCAGTTCTTC	CASSLRGGSVSNSNEQFF
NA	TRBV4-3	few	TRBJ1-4	TGCGCCAGCAGCCTGGAGACCCGCCGGCAACTGTTTTTT	CASSLETRRQLFF
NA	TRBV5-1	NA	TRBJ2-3	TGCGCCAGCAGCTTTCAATTCCCGGGGACAGATACGCAGTATTTT	CASSFQFPGTDTQYF
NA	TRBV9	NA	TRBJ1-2	TGTGCCAGCAGCGTAGGTGATAGGGGTAGCCTATATGGCTACACCTTC	CASSVGDRGSLYGYTF
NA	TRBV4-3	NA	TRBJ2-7	TGCGCCAGCAGCCAAGATAGACAGGGAGGCTACGAGCAGTACTTC	CASSQDRQGGYEQYF
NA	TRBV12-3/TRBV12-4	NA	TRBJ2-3	TGTGCCAGCAGTCCCTCCTATACGCAGTATTTT	CASSPSYTQYF
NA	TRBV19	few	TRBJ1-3	TGTGCCAGTAAGTTCATGAGTGGAAACACCATATATTTT	CASKFMSGNTIYF
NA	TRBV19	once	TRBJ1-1	TGTGCCAGTAGTATATGGCTGGAGGGGCGGGACACTGAAGCTTTCTTT	CASSIWLEGRDTEAFF
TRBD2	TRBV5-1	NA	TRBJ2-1	TGCGCCAGCAGCCCCATAGCGGGGGGATACAATGAGCAGTTCTTC	CASSPIAGGYNEQFF
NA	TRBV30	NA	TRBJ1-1	TGTGCCTGGGGGGTGGGGGCATCGACTGAAGCTTTCTTT	CAWGVGASTEAFF
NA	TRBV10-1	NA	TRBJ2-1	TGCGCCAGCAGTGAGGACAGCCTCTCTTCCTACAATGAGCAGTTCTTC	CASSEDSLSSYNEQFF
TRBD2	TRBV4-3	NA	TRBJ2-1	TGCGCCAGCAGCCAAGTGACTAGCGGGGGGAACAATGAGCAGTTCTTC	CASSQVTSGGNNEQFF
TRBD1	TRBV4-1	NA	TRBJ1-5	TGCGCCAGCAGCCATAATGGACAGGGGGTCCAGCCCCAGCATTTT	CASSHNGQGVQPQHF